The 13 T cell receptor beta chains below all came from one sample that was sequenced in a study of regulatory T cells in long-lasting Graves disease. Construction of the TCR beta libraries employed iRepertoire HTBI primers in conjunction with Arm-PCR of CDR3 regions. TCRdb itself ran the multiplex PCR reads through MiXCR, one entry per CDR3 protein. Of 350,000 to 450,000 distinct CDR3 sequences listed, less than 25% were seen once; the top ten hold less than 25%. Time point in this sample: persistent/refractory GD, antithyroid drugs over 5 years with positive TRAb. The TCR library used RNA extracted from PBMCs. The material sequenced was peripheral blood mononuclear cells (PBMCs), taken when the disease was refractory, from a patient treated with antithyroid drugs. These receptors all stem from a female donor with Graves disease.

The chain carries TRBV12-3 or TRBV12-4 and TRBJ2-7; D unclear. V gave up 6 bases and J gave up 3 bases, with 21 bases separating them. The CDR3 has 16 residues. CDR3 bases: TGTGCCAGCAGCCCCCGGCCGGTGGCGAAAGGCTACGAGCAGTACTTC. Its protein is CASSPRPVAKGYEQYF.

This clonotype was observed at least ten times. This rearrangement joins TRBV2 to TRBJ1-1; D gene unclear. Germline lookup yields CDR1 SNHLY and CDR2 FYNNEI. The CDR3 is 12 amino acids. V was trimmed by 6 bases and J by 5 bases, leaving 10 bases between them. Written as DNA, the CDR3 is TGTGCCAGCAGACAAGGAGGAACTGAAGCTTTCTTT. Its protein product is CASRQGGTEAFF.

V gene TRBV2 combines with J gene TRBJ2-3, with TRBD2 matching over 10 bases. J lost 6 bases, V lost 4 bases, and 7 bases had no gene match. The CDR3 loop spans 15 amino acids. From germline, CDR1 is SNHLY and CDR2 FYNNEI. The CDR3 is CASSVRAGGFDTQYF. Written as DNA, the CDR3 is TGTGCCAGCAGTGTAAGAGCGGGAGGGTTTGATACGCAGTATTTT.

Only one count was recorded for this clonotype. The chain uses TRBV5-1 and TRBJ2-1; 9 bases align to TRBD2. The CDR3 has 14 residues. Germline CDR1 SGHRS, CDR2 YFSETQ. Trimming removed 2 bases from V and 6 bases from J; junction bases left unmatched: 3. As DNA, the CDR3 is TGCGCCAGCAGCTTAATAGCGGGAGCCAATGAGCAGTTCTTC. Translating gives CASSLIAGANEQFF.

This clonotype has a count of ten or more. This chain joins TRBV12-3 or TRBV12-4 and TRBJ2-2; TRBD2 might be the D (6 bases). The CDR3 sequence is 16 residues long. V was pared by 3 bases and J by 4 bases, with 15 bases between. CDR3 region: CASSFLAGLSTGELFF. Written as DNA, the CDR3 is TGTGCCAGCAGTTTTTTGGCGGGGCTGAGCACCGGGGAGCTGTTTTTT.

The chain joins TRBV20-1 to TRBJ2-4; D gene uncertain. Germline-derived CDR1 and CDR2 are DFQATT and SNEGSKA (reference sequence). The length of the CDR3 is 13 residues. Trimming removed 8 bases at V and 4 bases at J, with 15 bases between. The CDR3: CSPRLVTKNIQYF. The CDR3 bases are TGCAGTCCCCGCCTGGTTACAAAAAACATTCAGTACTTC.

This clonotype was counted many times. The J gene is TRBJ1-1, the V gene TRBV12-3 or TRBV12-4, with D possibly matching TRBD1 (6 bases). The V and J ends lost 5 bases and 0 bases respectively, with 10 bases between them. The CDR3 is made up of 14 amino acids. CDR3 sequence reads: CASSHRDMNTEAFF. CDR3 sequence (DNA): TGTGCCAGCAGTCACAGGGACATGAACACTGAAGCTTTCTTT.

The sample holds a few counts of this clonotype. This chain links TRBV20-1 with TRBJ1-1; 7 positions agree with TRBD1. CDR3 length: 13 residues. Germline CDR1 and CDR2: DFQATT and SNEGSKA (reference sequence). The V gene end was trimmed by 2 bases and the J gene end by 10 bases; junction bases not matched to a gene: 10. Written as DNA, the CDR3 is TGCAGTGCTAGAAAACAGGGGAAGTCAGTAGCTTTCTTT. This gives the protein CSARKQGKSVAFF.

CDR3 protein: CAWMTGSSYNEQFF. The DNA of the CDR3 is TGTGCCTGGATGACAGGTTCGTCCTACAATGAGCAGTTCTTC. V is TRBV30 and J is TRBJ2-1; a possible D gene is TRBD1 (6 bases). The CDR3 sequence is 14 residues long. V dropped 4 bases and J dropped 1 base, with 11 bases sitting between them. Per germline, CDR1 GTSNPN and CDR2 SVGIG (reference sequence).

This clonotype has at least ten counts. The chain couples TRBV20-1 to TRBJ2-7, with TRBD1 identical over 9 bases. The V segment lost 0 bases and the J segment 2 bases; nucleotides outside the gene matches: 5. The CDR3 covers 15 residues. Germline assignment: CDR1 DFQATT and CDR2 SNEGSKA (reference sequence). DNA for the CDR3: TGCAGTGCTAGAGATCCGGGACAGGGACCCTACGAGCAGTACTTC. This translates into CSARDPGQGPYEQYF.

In its sample, this clonotype was seen a few times. The V and J genes are TRBV9 and TRBJ2-7, with a possible D match to TRBD1 (6 bases). The CDR3 loop spans 14 amino acids. V lost 3 bases to trimming and J lost 2 bases, with 12 bases between them. Per germline, CDR1 SGDLS and CDR2 YYNGEE. CDR3 in amino acids: CASSARDTTYEQYF. CDR3 in DNA: TGTGCCAGCAGCGCCCGGGACACAACCTACGAGCAGTACTTC.

This clonotype has a handful of counts. This chain joins TRBV20-1 and TRBJ2-7; a weak D match, TRBD2 (6 bases). This CDR3 is 14 amino acids long. From germline, CDR1 is DFQATT and CDR2 SNEGSKA (reference sequence). Trimming removed 4 bases from V and 3 bases from J, with 16 bases in between. The CDR3 DNA reads as TGCAGTGCTATGGAGAGGGTCGGGGGCTACGAGCAGTACTTC. Translating gives CSAMERVGGYEQYF.

This clonotype was observed many times. The rearrangement uses TRBV6-5 and TRBJ1-2; D is unclear. V was trimmed by 2 bases and J by 3 bases, leaving 19 bases between them. The CDR3 covers 17 residues. The germline gives CDR1 MNHEY, CDR2 SVGAGI. The CDR3 DNA reads as TGTGCCAGCAGTTACCCTCTCGGACCTACAAGGCACTATGGCTACACCTTC. It is translated as CASSYPLGPTRHYGYTF.